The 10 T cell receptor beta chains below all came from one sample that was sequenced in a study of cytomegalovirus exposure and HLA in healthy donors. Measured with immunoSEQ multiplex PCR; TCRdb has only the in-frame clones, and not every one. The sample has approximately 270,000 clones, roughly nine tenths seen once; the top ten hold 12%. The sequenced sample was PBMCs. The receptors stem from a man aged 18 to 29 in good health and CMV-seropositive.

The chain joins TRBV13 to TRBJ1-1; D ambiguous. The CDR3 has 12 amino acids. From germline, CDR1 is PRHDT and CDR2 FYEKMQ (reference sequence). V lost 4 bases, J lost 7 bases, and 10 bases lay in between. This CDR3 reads CASSSRSDEAFF. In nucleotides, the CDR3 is TGTGCCAGCAGCTCGAGATCCGATGAAGCTTTCTTT. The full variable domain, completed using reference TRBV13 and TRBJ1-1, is AAGVIQSPRHLIKEKRETATLKCYPIPRHDTVYWYQQGPGQDPQFLISFYEKMQSDKGSIPDRFSAQQFSDYHSELNMSSLELGDSALYFCASSSRSDEAFFGQGTRLTVV.

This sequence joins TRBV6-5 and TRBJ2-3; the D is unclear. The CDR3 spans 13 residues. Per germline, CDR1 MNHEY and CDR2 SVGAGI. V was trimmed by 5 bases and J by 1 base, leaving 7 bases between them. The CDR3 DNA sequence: TGTGCCAGCAGTGTTCCGGGCACAGATACGCAGTATTTT. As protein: CASSVPGTDTQYF.

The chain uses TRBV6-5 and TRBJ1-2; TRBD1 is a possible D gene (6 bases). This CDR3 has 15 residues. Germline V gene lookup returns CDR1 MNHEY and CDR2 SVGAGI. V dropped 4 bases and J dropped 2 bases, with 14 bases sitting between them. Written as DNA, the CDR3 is TGTGCCAGCAGTTTCGGCCGAGGACAGAACTATGGCTACACCTTC. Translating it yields CASSFGRGQNYGYTF.

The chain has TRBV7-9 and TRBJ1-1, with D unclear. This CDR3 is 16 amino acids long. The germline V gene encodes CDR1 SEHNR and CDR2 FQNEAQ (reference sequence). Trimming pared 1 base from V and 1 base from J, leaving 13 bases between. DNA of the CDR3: TGTGCCAGCAGCTTAGTGGTTTCGGGGTGGAACACTGAAGCTTTCTTT. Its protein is CASSLVVSGWNTEAFF.

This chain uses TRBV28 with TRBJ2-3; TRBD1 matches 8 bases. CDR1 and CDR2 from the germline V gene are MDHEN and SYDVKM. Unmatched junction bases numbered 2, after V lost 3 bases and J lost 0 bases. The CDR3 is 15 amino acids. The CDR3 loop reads CASSFWTGSTDTQYF. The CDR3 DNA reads TGTGCCAGCAGTTTTTGGACAGGGAGCACAGATACGCAGTATTTT.

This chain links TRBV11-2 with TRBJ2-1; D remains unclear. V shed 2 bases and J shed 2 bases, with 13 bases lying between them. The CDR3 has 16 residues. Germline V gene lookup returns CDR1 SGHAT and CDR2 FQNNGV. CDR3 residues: CASSLLHLRTYNEQFF. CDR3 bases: TGTGCCAGCAGCTTACTGCATCTCAGGACCTACAATGAGCAGTTCTTC.

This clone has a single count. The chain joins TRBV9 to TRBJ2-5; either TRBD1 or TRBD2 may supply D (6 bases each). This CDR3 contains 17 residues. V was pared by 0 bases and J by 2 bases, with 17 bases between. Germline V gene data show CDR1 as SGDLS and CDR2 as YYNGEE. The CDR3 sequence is CASSVGRRGRLQETQYF. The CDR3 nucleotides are TGTGCCAGCAGCGTAGGTCGGAGGGGGAGACTTCAAGAGACCCAGTACTTC.

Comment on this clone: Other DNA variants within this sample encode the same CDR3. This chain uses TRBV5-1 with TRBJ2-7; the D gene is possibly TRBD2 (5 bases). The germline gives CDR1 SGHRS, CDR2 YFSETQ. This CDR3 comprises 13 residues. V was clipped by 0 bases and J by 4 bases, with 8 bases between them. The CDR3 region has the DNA TGCGCCAGCAGCTTGGCGAGGGATTACGAGCAGTACTTC. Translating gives CASSLARDYEQYF. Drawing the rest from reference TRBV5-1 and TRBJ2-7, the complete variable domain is KAGVTQTPRYLIKTRGQQVTLSCSPISGHRSVSWYQQTPGQGLQFLFEYFSETQRNKGNFPGRFSGRQFSNSRSEMNVSTLELGDSALYLCASSLARDYEQYFGPGTRLTVT.

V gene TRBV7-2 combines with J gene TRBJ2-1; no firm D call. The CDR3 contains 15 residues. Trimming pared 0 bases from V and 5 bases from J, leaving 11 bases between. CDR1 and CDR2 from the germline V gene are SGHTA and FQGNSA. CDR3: CASSLAMGLNNEQFF. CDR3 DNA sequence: TGTGCCAGCAGCTTAGCTATGGGCCTCAACAATGAGCAGTTCTTC.

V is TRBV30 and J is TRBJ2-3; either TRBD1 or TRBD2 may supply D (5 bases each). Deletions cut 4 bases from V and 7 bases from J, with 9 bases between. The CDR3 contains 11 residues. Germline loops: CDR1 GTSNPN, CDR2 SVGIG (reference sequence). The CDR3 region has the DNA TGTGCCTGGACCGAGGGGAATACGCAGTATTTT. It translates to CAWTEGNTQYF.